This T cell receptor beta chain is drawn from a study of blood T cell repertoires in COVID-19. Study information: Donors in the United States, Italy and Spain gave samples during acute or convalescent COVID-19. The analysed material was cDNA or gDNA that came from T cells, B-cell-depleted T cells, or PBMCs.

Seattle's enrolled individuals joined amid active infection and were then monitored longitudinally. The germline V gene encodes CDR1 SGHRS and CDR2 YFSETQ. Trimming removed 1 base from V and 3 bases from J; junction bases left unmatched: 8. This CDR3 is 16 amino acids long. Methods used by the authors: Scientists estimated how many nucleated cells there were by amplifying reference gene primers. TCRdb keeps only in-frame clones here, not all; method: immunoSEQ multiplex PCR. D and trimming were read from the DNA, whereas the V and J calls and clone size are those reported in that table. Among almost 200,000 clones, around four fifths were seen once, and the ten largest hold 0.9% to 0.95%.

Material: peripheral blood. The clonotype was recovered from a man between 60 and 75 years old with COVID-19, enrolled during active disease. The V and J genes are TRBV5-1 and TRBJ2-7, with TRBD2 identical over 9 bases. The CDR3: CASSLQGLAGDYEQYF. In DNA form, the CDR3 reads TGCGCCAGCAGCTTGCAAGGGTTAGCGGGAGACTACGAGCAGTACTTC. The full variable domain, completed using reference TRBV5-1 and TRBJ2-7, is KAGVTQTPRYLIKTRGQQVTLSCSPISGHRSVSWYQQTPGQGLQFLFEYFSETQRNKGNFPGRFSGRQFSNSRSEMNVSTLELGDSALYLCASSLQGLAGDYEQYFGPGTRLTVT.